This T cell receptor (beta chain) was identified during a study of T cell responses to AZD1222 COVID-19 vaccine. For the study at large: Pooling was applied to second doses at about 4 or about 12 weeks.

Study-wide findings and caveats: Unmutated variant regions reportedly attract nearly half of all spike-specific TCRs. There were repertoire samples only from the period after the peak T cell response. Spike-specific TCR breadth and depth rose after two AZD1222 doses.

This clone was seen only once. Its antigen is not known. TCRdb keeps only in-frame clones here, not all; method: immunoSEQ multiplex PCR. The sample holds about 150,000 clones, around nine tenths seen once. Per the germline V gene, CDR1 is SGHRS and CDR2 is YFSETQ. This CDR3 is 15 amino acids long. V was trimmed by 1 base and J by 7 bases, leaving 12 bases between them. The sequence was obtained from an adult in good health. The sample here was peripheral blood, taken on day 0 of AZD1222 vaccination. The rearrangement links TRBV5-1 to TRBJ1-6, with D unclear. The CDR3: CASSLSSLPNSPLHF. The DNA of the CDR3 is TGCGCCAGCAGCTTGAGTAGCTTGCCCAATTCACCCCTCCACTTT.